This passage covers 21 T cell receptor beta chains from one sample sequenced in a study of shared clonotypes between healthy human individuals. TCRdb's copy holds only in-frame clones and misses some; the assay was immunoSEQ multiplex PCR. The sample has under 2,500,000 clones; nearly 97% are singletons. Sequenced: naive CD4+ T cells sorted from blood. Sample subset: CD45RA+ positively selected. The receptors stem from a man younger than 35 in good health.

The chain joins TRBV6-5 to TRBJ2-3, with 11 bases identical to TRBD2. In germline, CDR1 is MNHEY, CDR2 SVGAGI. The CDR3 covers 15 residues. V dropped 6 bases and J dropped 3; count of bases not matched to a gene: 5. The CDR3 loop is CASSPVAGGTDTQYF. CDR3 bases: TGTGCCAGCAGCCCCGTAGCGGGAGGGACAGATACGCAGTATTTT.

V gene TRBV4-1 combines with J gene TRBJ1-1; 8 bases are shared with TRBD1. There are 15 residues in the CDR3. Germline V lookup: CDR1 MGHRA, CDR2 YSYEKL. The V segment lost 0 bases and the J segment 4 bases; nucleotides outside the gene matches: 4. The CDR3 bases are TGCGCCAGCAGCCAAGAGACAGGGGCGCGCACTGAAGCTTTCTTT. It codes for CASSQETGARTEAFF.

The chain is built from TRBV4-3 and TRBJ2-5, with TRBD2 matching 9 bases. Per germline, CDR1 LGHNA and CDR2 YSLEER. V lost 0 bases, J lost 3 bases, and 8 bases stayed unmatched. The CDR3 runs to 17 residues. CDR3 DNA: TGCGCCAGCAGCCAAGACCGGACTAGCGTCCTCGAAGAGACCCAGTACTTC. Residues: CASSQDRTSVLEETQYF.

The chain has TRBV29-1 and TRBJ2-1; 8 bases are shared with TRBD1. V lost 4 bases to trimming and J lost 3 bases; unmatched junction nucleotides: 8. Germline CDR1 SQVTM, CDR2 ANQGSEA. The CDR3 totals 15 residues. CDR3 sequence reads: CSVGLQGANYNEQFF. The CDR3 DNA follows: TGCAGCGTTGGTCTTCAGGGGGCGAACTACAATGAGCAGTTCTTC.

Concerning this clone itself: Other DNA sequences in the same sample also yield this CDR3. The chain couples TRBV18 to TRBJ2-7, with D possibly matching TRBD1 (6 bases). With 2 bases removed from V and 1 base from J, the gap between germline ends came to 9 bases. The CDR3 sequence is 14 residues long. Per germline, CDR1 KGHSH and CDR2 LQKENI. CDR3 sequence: CASSPSTGSYEQYF. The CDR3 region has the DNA TGTGCCAGCTCACCATCGACAGGTTCCTACGAGCAGTACTTC. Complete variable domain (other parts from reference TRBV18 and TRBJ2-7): NAGVMQNPRHLVRRRGQEARLRCSPMKGHSHVYWYRQLPEEGLKFMVYLQKENIIDESGMPKERFSAEFPKEGPSILRIQQVVRGDSAAYFCASSPSTGSYEQYFGPGTRLTVT.

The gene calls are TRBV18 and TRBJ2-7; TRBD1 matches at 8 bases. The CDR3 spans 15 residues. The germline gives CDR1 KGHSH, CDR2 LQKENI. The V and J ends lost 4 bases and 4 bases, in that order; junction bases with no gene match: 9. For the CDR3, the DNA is TGTGCCAGCTCACAGCCGGGACAGGTGGGGTACGAGCAGTACTTC. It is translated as CASSQPGQVGYEQYF.

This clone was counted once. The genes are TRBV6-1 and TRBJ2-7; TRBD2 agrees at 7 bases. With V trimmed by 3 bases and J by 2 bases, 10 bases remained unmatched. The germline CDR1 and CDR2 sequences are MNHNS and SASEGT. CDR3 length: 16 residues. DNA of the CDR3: TGTGCCAGCAGTGAGGGTTTAGCGGGTTCACCCTACGAGCAGTACTTC. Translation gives CASSEGLAGSPYEQYF.

CDR3 nucleotides: TGTGCCGCAGAGGCTGGAAACACCATATATTTT. It yields the protein CAAEAGNTIYF. This chain connects TRBV9 to TRBJ1-3; D gene uncertain. The CDR3 is 11 residues long. V lost 10 bases to trimming and J lost 2 bases, with 7 bases between them. The germline V gene encodes CDR1 SGDLS and CDR2 YYNGEE.

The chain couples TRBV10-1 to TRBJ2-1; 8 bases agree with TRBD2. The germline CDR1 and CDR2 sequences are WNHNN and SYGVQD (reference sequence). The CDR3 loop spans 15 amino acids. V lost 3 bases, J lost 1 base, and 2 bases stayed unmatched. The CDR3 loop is CASSEGTRSYNEQFF. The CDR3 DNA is TGCGCCAGCAGTGAAGGGACTAGATCCTACAATGAGCAGTTCTTC.

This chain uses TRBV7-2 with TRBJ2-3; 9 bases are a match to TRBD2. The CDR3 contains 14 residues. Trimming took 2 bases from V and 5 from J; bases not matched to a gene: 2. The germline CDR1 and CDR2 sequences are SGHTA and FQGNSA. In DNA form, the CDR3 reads TGTGCCAGCAGCTTAAGGCGGGGGGGAGATACGCAGTATTTT. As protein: CASSLRRGGDTQYF.

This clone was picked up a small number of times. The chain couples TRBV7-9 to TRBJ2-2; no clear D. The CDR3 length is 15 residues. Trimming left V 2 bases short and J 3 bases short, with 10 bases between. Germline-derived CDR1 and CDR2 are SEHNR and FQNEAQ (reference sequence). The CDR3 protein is CASSLSGLDTGELFF. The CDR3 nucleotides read TGTGCCAGCAGCTTATCAGGTTTGGACACCGGGGAGCTGTTTTTT.

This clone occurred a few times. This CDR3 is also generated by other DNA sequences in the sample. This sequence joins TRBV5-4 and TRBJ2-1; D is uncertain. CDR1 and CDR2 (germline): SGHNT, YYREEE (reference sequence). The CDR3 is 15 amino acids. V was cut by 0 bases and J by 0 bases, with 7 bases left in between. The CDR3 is CASSLDQSSYNEQFF. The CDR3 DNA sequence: TGTGCCAGCAGCTTGGACCAGAGCTCCTACAATGAGCAGTTCTTC.

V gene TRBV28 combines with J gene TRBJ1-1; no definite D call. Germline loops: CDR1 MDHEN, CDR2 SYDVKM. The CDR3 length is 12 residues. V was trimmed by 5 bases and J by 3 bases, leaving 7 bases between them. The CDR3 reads CASSLSYTEAFF. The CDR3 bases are TGTGCCAGCAGTCTTTCGTACACTGAAGCTTTCTTT.

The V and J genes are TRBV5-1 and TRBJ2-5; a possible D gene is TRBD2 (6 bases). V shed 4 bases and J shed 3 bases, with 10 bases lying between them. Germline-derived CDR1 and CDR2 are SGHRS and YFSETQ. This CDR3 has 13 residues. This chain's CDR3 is CASSHRREETQYF. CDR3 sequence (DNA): TGCGCCAGCAGCCATAGGAGGGAAGAGACCCAGTACTTC.

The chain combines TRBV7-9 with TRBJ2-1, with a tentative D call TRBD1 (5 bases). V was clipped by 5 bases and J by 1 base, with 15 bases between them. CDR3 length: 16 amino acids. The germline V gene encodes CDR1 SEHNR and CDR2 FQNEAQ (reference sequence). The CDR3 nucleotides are TGTGCCAGCAGCCCCGAAGGGGTATCGTCCTACAATGAGCAGTTCTTC. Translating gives CASSPEGVSSYNEQFF.

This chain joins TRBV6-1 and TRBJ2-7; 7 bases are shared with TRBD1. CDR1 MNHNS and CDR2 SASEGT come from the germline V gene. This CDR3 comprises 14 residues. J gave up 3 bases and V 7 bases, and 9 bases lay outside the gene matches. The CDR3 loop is CASNSRTGGYEQYF. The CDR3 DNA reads TGTGCCAGCAACTCCCGGACAGGAGGCTACGAGCAGTACTTC.

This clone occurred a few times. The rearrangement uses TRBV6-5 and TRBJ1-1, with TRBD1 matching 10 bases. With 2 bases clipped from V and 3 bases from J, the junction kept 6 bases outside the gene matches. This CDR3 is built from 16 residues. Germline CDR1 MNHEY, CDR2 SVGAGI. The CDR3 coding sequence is TGTGCCAGCAGTTACCTAGGACAGGGGGTGGACACTGAAGCTTTCTTT. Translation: CASSYLGQGVDTEAFF.

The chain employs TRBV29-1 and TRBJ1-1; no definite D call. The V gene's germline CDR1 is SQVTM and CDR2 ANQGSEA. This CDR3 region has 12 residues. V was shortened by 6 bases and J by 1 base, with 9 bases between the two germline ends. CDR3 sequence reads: CSVAEGNTEAFF. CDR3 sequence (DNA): TGCAGCGTCGCGGAGGGGAACACTGAAGCTTTCTTT.

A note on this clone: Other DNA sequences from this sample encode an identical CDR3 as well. CDR3: CASSLEPNQPQHF. The CDR3 DNA reads as TGTGCCAGCAGCTTGGAACCCAATCAGCCCCAGCATTTT. J is TRBJ1-5 and V is TRBV5-4, with unresolved D. Trimming pared 0 bases from V and 3 bases from J, leaving 4 bases between. Germline CDR1 is SGHNT and CDR2 is YYREEE (reference sequence). This CDR3 region has 13 residues.

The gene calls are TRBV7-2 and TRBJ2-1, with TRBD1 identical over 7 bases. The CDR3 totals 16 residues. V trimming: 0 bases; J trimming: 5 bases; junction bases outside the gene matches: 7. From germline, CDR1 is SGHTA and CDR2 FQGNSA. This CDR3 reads CASSLAPGQQNNEQFF. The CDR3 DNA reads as TGTGCCAGCAGCTTAGCCCCGGGACAGCAAAACAATGAGCAGTTCTTC.

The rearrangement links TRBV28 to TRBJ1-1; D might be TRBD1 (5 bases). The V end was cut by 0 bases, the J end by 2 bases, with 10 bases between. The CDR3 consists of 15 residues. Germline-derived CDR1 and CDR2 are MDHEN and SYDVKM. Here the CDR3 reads CASSLWGRGNTEAFF. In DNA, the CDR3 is TGTGCCAGCAGTTTATGGGGGCGCGGCAACACTGAAGCTTTCTTT.